By sample share, the clone carrying this T cell receptor (beta chain) is medium-sized. No antigen is known for it. This sample is drawn from a study of metastatic and nonmetastatic thyroid tumors. Study background: Repertoire data that came from the blood and tumor or nodule tissue of malignant and benign thyroid patients were compared.

Whole-study results and caveats: Benign nodules were reported to have significantly lower TCR beta diversity than malignant thyroid tumors, in blood and tumor.

The CDR3 is 15 amino acids. Germline values: CDR1 MNHEY, CDR2 SMNVEV (reference sequence). V lost 7 bases and J lost 7, with 20 bases in between. Per the study methods: For papillary thyroid cancer, a distant-metastasis classifier was constructed from CDR3 differences observed across clinicopathological groups. TCRdb re-processed the PCR reads through MiXCR. In this record, the V and J calls reflect TCRdb's handling and not the investigators' own analysis. The table lists approximately 32,000 clones, 15% to 20% of them singletons, with 10% to 13% in the top ten. Thyroid surgery was performed in patients who had received no treatment beforehand.

The chain uses TRBV27 and TRBJ2-1, with D perhaps matching TRBD1 (7 bases). The sequence came from a female donor with papillary thyroid cancer or a benign thyroid nodule (not recorded which). Some clones in this sample may be carry-over from other donors' samples. What was sequenced was blood. CDR3: CASTRGQATRNEQFF. In DNA, the CDR3 is TGTGCCAGCACTAGGGGGCAGGCGACTAGAAATGAGCAGTTCTTC.